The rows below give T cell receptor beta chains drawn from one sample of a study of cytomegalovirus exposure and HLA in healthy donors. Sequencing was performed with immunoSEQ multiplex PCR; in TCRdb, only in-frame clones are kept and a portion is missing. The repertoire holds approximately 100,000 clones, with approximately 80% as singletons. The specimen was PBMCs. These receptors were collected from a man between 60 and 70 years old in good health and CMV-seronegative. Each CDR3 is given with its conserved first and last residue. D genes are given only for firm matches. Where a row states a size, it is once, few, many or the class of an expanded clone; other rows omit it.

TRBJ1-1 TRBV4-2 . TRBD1 CASSQGSRLTGRTTNTEAFF TGTGCCAGCAGCCAAGGGAGTAGGTTGACAGGGAGAACGACGAACACTGAAGCTTTCTTT
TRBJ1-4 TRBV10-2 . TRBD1 CASSEMEGAGKEKLFF TGCGCCAGCAGTGAAATGGAGGGGGCGGGCAAAGAAAAACTGTTTTTT
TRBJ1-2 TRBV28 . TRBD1 CASSPGQRSNYGYTF TGTGCCAGCAGTCCGGGACAGAGATCCAACTATGGCTACACCTTC
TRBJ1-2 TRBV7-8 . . CASSGQKDYGYTF TGTGCCAGCAGCGGACAGAAAGACTATGGCTACACCTTC
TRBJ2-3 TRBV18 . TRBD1 CASSPGTGLRDTQYF TGTGCCAGCTCCCCCGGGACAGGGCTTAGAGATACGCAGTATTTT
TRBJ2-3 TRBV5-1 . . CASRLDSQSTDTQYF TGCGCCAGCAGGCTGGACTCACAGAGCACAGATACGCAGTATTTT
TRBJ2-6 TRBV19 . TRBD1 CASSMGTGISGANVLTF TGTGCCAGTAGTATGGGGACAGGGATCTCTGGGGCCAACGTCCTGACTTTC
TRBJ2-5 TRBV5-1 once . CASSLDVEETQYF TGCGCCAGCAGCTTGGATGTAGAAGAGACCCAGTACTTC
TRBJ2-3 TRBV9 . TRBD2 CASSVVSGGGTDTQYF TGTGCCAGCAGCGTAGTCAGCGGGGGGGGCACAGATACGCAGTATTTT
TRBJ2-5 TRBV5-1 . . CASSDSQGRGETQYF TGCGCCAGCAGCGACTCTCAGGGCCGGGGGGAGACCCAGTACTTC
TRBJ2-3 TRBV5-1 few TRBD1 CASSTGQEWDTQYF TGCGCCAGCAGCACCGGACAGGAGTGGGATACGCAGTATTTT
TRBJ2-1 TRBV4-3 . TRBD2 CASSQAPSGGGINEQFF TGCGCCAGCAGCCAAGCCCCAAGCGGGGGGGGAATTAATGAGCAGTTCTTC
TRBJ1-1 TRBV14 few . CASSPTFGREMNTEAFF TGTGCCAGCAGCCCCACCTTTGGACGGGAAATGAACACTGAAGCTTTCTTT
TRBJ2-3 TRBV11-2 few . CASSLATRTDTQYF TGTGCCAGCAGCCTCGCTACCCGCACAGATACGCAGTATTTT
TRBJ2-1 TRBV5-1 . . CASSLQGNGQFF TGCGCCAGCAGCCTGCAGGGGAATGGGCAGTTCTTC
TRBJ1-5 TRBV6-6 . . CASSYASPQQPQHF TGTGCCAGCAGTTACGCTAGCCCCCAACAGCCCCAGCATTTT
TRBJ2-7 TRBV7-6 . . CASSSQVSYEQYF TGTGCCAGCAGCTCTCAGGTCTCCTACGAGCAGTACTTC
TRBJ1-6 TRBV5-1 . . CASSLVVGGESPLHF TGCGCCAGCAGCTTGGTGGTAGGGGGGGAATCACCCCTCCACTTT
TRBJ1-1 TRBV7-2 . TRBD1 CASSRRGRDTEAFF TGTGCCAGCAGCCGGAGGGGGCGGGACACTGAAGCTTTCTTT
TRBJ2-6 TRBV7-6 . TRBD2 CASSPTGRGGANVLTF TGTGCCAGCAGCCCCACTGGGAGGGGTGGGGCCAACGTCCTGACTTTC
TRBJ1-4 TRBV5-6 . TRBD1 CASSKITGTDEKLFF TGTGCCAGCAGCAAAATTACCGGGACAGATGAAAAACTGTTTTTT
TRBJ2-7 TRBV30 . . CAFHLAVYEQYF TGTGCCTTCCACCTCGCAGTATACGAGCAGTACTTC
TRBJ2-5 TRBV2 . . CASGKGWTGEETQYF TGTGCCAGCGGTAAGGGATGGACTGGCGAAGAGACCCAGTACTTC
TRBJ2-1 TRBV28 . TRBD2 CASSLRTSRLRSSYNEQFF TGTGCCAGCAGTTTAAGGACTAGTCGTCTCCGAAGCTCCTACAATGAGCAGTTCTTC
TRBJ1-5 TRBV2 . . CASSGRTVGYQPQHF TGTGCCAGCAGTGGGCGGACAGTTGGTTATCAGCCCCAGCATTTT
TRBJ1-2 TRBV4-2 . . CASGGADYGYTF TGTGCCAGCGGGGGGGCTGACTATGGCTACACCTTC
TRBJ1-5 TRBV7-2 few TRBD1 CASSLTGTGNQPQHF TGTGCCAGCAGCCTGACAGGGACGGGCAATCAGCCCCAGCATTTT
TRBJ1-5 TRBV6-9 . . CASTGSEDSRQPQHF TGTGCCAGCACCGGCAGCGAAGATTCACGTCAGCCCCAGCATTTT
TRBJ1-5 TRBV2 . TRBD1 CASQNYRGDNQPQHF TGTGCCAGCCAGAACTACAGGGGGGATAATCAGCCCCAGCATTTT
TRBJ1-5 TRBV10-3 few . CAIRADINQPQHF TGTGCCATCAGGGCGGACATTAATCAGCCCCAGCATTTT
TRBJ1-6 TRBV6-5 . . CASSYSAGENSPLHF TGTGCCAGCAGTTACTCTGCAGGGGAGAATTCACCCCTCCACTTT
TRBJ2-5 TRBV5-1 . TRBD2 CASSPYGLAGDGTQYF TGCGCCAGCAGCCCCTATGGACTAGCGGGGGACGGGACCCAGTACTTC
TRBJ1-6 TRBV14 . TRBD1 CASSRDSDSPLHF TGTGCCAGCAGCCGGGACAGTGATTCACCCCTCCACTTT
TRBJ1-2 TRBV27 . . CASRALGGTGYGYTF TGTGCCAGCAGGGCTTTGGGGGGAACGGGCTATGGCTACACCTTC
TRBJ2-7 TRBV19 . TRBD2 CASSMGSGGYEQYF TGTGCCAGTAGTATGGGTAGCGGGGGTTACGAGCAGTACTTC
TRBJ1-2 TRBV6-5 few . CASRTGRNNYGYTF TGTGCCAGCAGGACGGGGAGGAATAACTATGGCTACACCTTC
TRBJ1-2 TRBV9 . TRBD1 CASSVSQGDYGYTF TGTGCCAGCAGCGTCTCACAGGGGGACTATGGCTACACCTTC
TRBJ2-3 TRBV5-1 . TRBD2 CASSYSGGTDTQYF TGCGCCAGCAGCTACAGCGGGGGCACAGATACGCAGTATTTT
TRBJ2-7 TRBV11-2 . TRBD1 CASSLRDRGSEQYF TGTGCCAGCAGCTTAAGGGACAGGGGGAGCGAGCAGTACTTC
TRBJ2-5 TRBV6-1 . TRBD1 CASSEGTGGKETQYF TGTGCCAGCAGTGAAGGGACAGGGGGTAAGGAGACCCAGTACTTC
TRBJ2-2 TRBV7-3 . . CASSIRGPNTGELFF TGTGCCAGCAGCATCAGGGGCCCGAACACCGGGGAGCTGTTTTTT
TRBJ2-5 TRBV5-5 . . CASSLEGYQETQYF TGTGCCAGCAGCTTGGAGGGGTACCAAGAGACCCAGTACTTC
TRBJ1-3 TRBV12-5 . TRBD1 CASGLVREGGGSGNTIYF TGTGCTAGTGGTTTGGTTCGGGAAGGGGGCGGCTCTGGAAACACCATATATTTT
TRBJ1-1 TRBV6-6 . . CASSYTEGVTEAFF TGTGCCAGCAGTTACACCGAGGGGGTCACTGAAGCTTTCTTT
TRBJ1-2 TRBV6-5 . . CASASGAEYYGYTF TGTGCCAGCGCATCAGGGGCGGAATACTATGGCTACACCTTC
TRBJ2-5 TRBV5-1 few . CASSLSAGGRETQYF TGCGCCAGCAGCTTGTCCGCCGGGGGACGAGAGACCCAGTACTTC
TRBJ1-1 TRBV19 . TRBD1 CASSIPGTGGASNTEAFF TGTGCCAGTAGTATCCCCGGGACAGGGGGTGCTTCGAACACTGAAGCTTTCTTT
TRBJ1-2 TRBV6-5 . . CASSYSGGYGYTF TGTGCCAGCAGTTACTCCGGCGGCTATGGCTACACCTTC
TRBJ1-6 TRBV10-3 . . CPVSGHKGSSYNSPLHF TGTCCTGTTTCCGGACACAAGGGTAGCTCCTATAATTCACCCCTCCACTTT